These T cell receptor beta chains were read from a single sample in a study of blood T cell repertoires in COVID-19. The repertoire was sequenced with immunoSEQ multiplex PCR; TCRdb's copy has only in-frame clones and lacks some. The sample shows under 200,000 clones, about 85% of them seen only once. The sample taken for sequencing was peripheral blood. Every receptor here comes from a man aged 18-30 years with acute or convalescent COVID-19. CDR3s include the opening cysteine and the closing phenylalanine or tryptophan. The D gene is left open where the match is weak. The size field is filled for only some rows; it gives once, few, many or a size class.

j_call v_call clone_size d_call cdr3_aa cdr3_nt
TRBJ1-6 TRBV2 - - CASSGRGERNNSPLHF TGTGCCAGCAGTGGGAGGGGCGAAAGGAATAATTCACCCCTCCACTTT
TRBJ1-4 TRBV3-1/TRBV3-2 - TRBD1 CASSPAGTGSEKLFF TGTGCCAGCAGCCCGGCCGGGACAGGGAGTGAAAAACTGTTTTTT
TRBJ1-2 TRBV4-1 - TRBD1 CASSQDPGQDGYTF TGCGCCAGCAGCCAAGACCCCGGACAGGACGGCTACACCTTC
TRBJ1-1 TRBV10-3 - - CAISESGGALTLNTEAFF TGTGCCATCAGTGAGTCAGGGGGGGCGCTTACCTTGAACACTGAAGCTTTCTTT
TRBJ1-5 TRBV28 few - CASSPLFRQREGNQPQHF TGTGCCAGCAGTCCGCTCTTCCGACAGAGAGAGGGCAATCAGCCCCAGCATTTT
TRBJ1-1 TRBV5-4 - - CASSLGQGLMNTEAFF TGTGCCAGCAGCTTGGGTCAGGGCCTCATGAACACTGAAGCTTTCTTT
TRBJ1-2 TRBV27 - TRBD1 CASRSSSGQGARGYTF TGTGCCAGCAGATCATCATCGGGACAGGGGGCTCGTGGCTACACCTTC
TRBJ1-4 TRBV24-1 - - CATSGGGSTNEKLFF TGTGCCACCAGTGGGGGGGGATCAACTAATGAAAAACTGTTTTTT
TRBJ2-5 TRBV19 - - CASSSGLPGETQYF TGTGCCAGTAGTTCCGGACTCCCCGGAGAGACCCAGTACTTC
TRBJ2-1 TRBV6-5 - - CASSPGLYNEQFF TGTGCCAGCAGCCCGGGACTTTACAATGAGCAGTTCTTC
TRBJ2-1 TRBV7-2 - TRBD2 CASSLGLAGGVLPYGEQFF TGTGCCAGCAGCTTAGGGCTAGCGGGGGGCGTATTGCCTTACGGTGAGCAGTTCTTC
TRBJ1-1 TRBV19 - TRBD1 CASSMRQGGTEAFF TGTGCCAGTAGTATGCGCCAGGGGGGAACTGAAGCTTTCTTT
TRBJ2-1 TRBV19 - - CASSIYSDNEQFF TGTGCCAGTAGTATTTACAGTGACAATGAGCAGTTCTTC
TRBJ1-4 TRBV19 - TRBD1 CASSIDSGGDEKLFF TGTGCCAGTAGTATCGATTCAGGGGGAGATGAAAAACTGTTTTTT
TRBJ1-5 TRBV4-2 - - CASSQAHRAKGQPQHF TGTGCCAGCAGCCAAGCTCACAGGGCGAAGGGTCAGCCCCAGCATTTT
TRBJ2-3 TRBV6-6 - TRBD2 CASSQQTSGGRTDTQYF TGTGCCAGCAGTCAACAAACTAGCGGGGGGCGAACAGATACGCAGTATTTT